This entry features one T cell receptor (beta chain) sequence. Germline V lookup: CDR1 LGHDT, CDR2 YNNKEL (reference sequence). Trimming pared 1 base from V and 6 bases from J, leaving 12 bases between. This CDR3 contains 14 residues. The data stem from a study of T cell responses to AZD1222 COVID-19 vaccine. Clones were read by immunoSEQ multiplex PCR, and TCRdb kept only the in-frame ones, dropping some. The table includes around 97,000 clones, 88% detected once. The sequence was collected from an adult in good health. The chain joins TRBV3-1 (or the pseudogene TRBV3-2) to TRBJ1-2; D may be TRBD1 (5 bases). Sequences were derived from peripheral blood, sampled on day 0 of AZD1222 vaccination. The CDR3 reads CASSQVMTGDGYTF. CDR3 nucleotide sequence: TGTGCCAGCAGCCAAGTCATGACGGGGGATGGCTACACCTTC.